The 8 T cell receptor beta chains in this list originate from one sample, sequenced in a study of CD8+ T cells in alopecia areata. The authors extracted RNA and reverse transcribed it into cDNA as the sequencing template. Sequencing was performed with immunoSEQ multiplex PCR; in TCRdb, only in-frame clones are kept and a portion is missing. The sample consists of under 65,000 clones, 44% of them appearing once. Sequencing was carried out using NKG2D-low CD8+ T cells sorted from blood. These receptors all come from a human donor with alopecia areata.

This clone was detected only a few times. Here the CDR3 DNA reads TGTGCCAGCAGTTCCCTCCAGGTTTACGAGCAGTACTTC. Its protein is CASSSLQVYEQYF. The chain links TRBV28 to TRBJ2-7; no clear D. The V gene's germline CDR1 is MDHEN and CDR2 SYDVKM. V lost 4 bases, J lost 4 bases, and 11 bases lay in between. There are 13 residues in the CDR3.

This clone was observed a few times. V usage is TRBV10-3 and J usage is TRBJ2-7, with D perhaps matching TRBD1 or TRBD2 (5 bases each). The V end lost 8 bases, the J end lost 1 base, and 21 bases lay between the germline ends. The CDR3 has 16 amino acids. Germline V gives CDR1 ENHRY, CDR2 SYGVKD. In DNA form, the CDR3 reads TGTGCCATCTCGTTAGCATTAAGAGGGGATTCCTACGAGCAGTACTTC. This translates into CAISLALRGDSYEQYF.

This clone has a handful of counts. The chain recombines TRBV5-8 with TRBJ2-1, with a tentative D call TRBD2 (5 bases). CDR3 length: 12 residues. Trimming took 6 bases from V and 10 from J, leaving 14 bases between them. Germline V gene data show CDR1 as SGHTS and CDR2 as YDEGEE. The CDR3 nucleotides read TGTGCCAGCACCCTCCAGCGGTCGGAGCAGTTCTTC. It yields the protein CASTLQRSEQFF.

The genes are TRBV9 and TRBJ2-6; 7 bases align to TRBD1. Germline V gene data show CDR1 as SGDLS and CDR2 as YYNGEE. This CDR3 comprises 18 residues. V dropped 4 bases and J dropped 4; count of bases not matched to a gene: 14. The CDR3 DNA sequence: TGTGCCAGCAGCCTTCCCGCTGAGGGGGCTTCAGGGGCCAACGTCCTGACTTTC. The encoded protein is CASSLPAEGASGANVLTF.

The chain recombines TRBV5-8 with TRBJ2-7, with unresolved D. The V end was cut by 6 bases, the J end by 3 bases, with 10 bases between. Germline lookup yields CDR1 SGHTS and CDR2 YDEGEE. The CDR3 contains 12 residues. CDR3 in DNA: TGTGCCAGCACCACGGACGGCTACGAGCAGTACTTC. This codes for CASTTDGYEQYF. The full variable domain, rest sourced from reference TRBV5-8 and TRBJ2-7, is EAGVTQSPTHLIKTRGQQATLRCSPISGHTSVYWYQQALGLGLQFLLWYDEGEERNRGNFPPRFSGRQFPNYSSELNVNALELEDSALYLCASTTDGYEQYFGPGTRLTVT.

In DNA, the CDR3 is TGTGCCAGCAGTTTATTGGCACCCCAAGAGACCCAGTACTTC. Translated, it gives CASSLLAPQETQYF. The chain uses TRBV28 and TRBJ2-5; D remains ambiguous. V was clipped by 1 base and J by 1 base, with 7 bases between them. CDR3 size: 14 residues. In germline, CDR1 is MDHEN, CDR2 SYDVKM.

The chain is built from TRBV28 and TRBJ2-7; D is unresolved. The CDR3 extends over 14 amino acids. V was clipped by 5 bases and J by 2 bases, with 13 bases between them. From germline, CDR1 is MDHEN and CDR2 SYDVKM. The CDR3 region is CASSELLRPYEQYF. For the CDR3, the DNA is TGTGCCAGCAGTGAACTACTACGGCCCTACGAGCAGTACTTC. Combining the CDR3 with reference TRBV28 and TRBJ2-7 gives the whole variable domain DVKVTQSSRYLVKRTGEKVFLECVQDMDHENMFWYRQDPGLGLRLIYFSYDVKMKEKGDIPEGYSVSREKKERFSLILESASTNQTSMYLCASSELLRPYEQYFGPGTRLTVT.

The sample holds a few counts of this clone. This rearrangement joins TRBV7-8 to TRBJ2-1; no firm D call. The CDR3 is made up of 12 amino acids. Trimming left V 5 bases short and J 8 bases short, with 10 bases between. The germline CDR1 and CDR2 sequences are SGHVS and FQNEAQ. CDR3 residues: CASSPNAYEQFF. The CDR3, as DNA: TGTGCCAGCAGCCCGAATGCCTATGAGCAGTTCTTC.